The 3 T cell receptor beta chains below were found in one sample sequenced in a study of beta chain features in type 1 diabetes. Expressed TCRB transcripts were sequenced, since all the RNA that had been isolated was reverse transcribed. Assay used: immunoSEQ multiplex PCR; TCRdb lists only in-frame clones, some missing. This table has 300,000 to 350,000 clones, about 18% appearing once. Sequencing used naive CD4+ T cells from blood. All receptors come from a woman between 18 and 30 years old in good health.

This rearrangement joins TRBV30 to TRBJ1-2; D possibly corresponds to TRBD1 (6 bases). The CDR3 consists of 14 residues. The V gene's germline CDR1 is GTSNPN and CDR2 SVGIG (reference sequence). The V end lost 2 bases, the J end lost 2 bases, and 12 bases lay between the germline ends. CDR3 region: CAWSPGAMNYGYTF. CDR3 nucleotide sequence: TGTGCCTGGAGTCCAGGGGCAATGAACTATGGCTACACCTTC. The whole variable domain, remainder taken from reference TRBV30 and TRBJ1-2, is SQTIHQWPATLVQPVGSPLSLECTVEGTSNPNLYWYRQAAGRGLQLLFYSVGIGQISSEVPQNLSASRPQDRQFILSSKKLLLSDSGFYLCAWSPGAMNYGYTFGSGTRLTVV.

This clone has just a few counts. The CDR3 reads CAWSVRGSAADTQYF. The CDR3 DNA reads TGTGCCTGGAGTGTCCGGGGGAGTGCGGCAGATACGCAGTATTTT. The V and J genes are TRBV30 and TRBJ2-3, with TRBD2 as a possible D gene (6 bases). The V gene lost 0 bases and the J gene lost 4 bases, with 14 bases spanning the gap. This CDR3 contains 15 residues. CDR1 GTSNPN and CDR2 SVGIG come from the germline V gene (reference sequence).

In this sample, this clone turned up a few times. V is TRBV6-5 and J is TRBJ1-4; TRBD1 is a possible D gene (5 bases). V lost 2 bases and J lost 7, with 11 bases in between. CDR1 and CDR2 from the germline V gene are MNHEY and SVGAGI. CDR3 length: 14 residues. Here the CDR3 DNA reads TGTGCCAGCAGTTACGGGCAGGGCGGTGAAAAACTGTTTTTT. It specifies CASSYGQGGEKLFF.